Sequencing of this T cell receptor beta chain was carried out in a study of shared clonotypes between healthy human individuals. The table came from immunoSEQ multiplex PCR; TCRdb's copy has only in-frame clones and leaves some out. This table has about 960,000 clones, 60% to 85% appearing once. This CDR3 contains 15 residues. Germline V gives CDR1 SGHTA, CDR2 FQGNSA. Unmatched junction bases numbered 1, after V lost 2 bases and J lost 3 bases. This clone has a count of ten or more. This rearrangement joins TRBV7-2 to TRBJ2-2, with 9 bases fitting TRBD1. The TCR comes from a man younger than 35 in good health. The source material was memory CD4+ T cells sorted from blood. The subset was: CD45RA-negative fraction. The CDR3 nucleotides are TGTGCCAGCAGCTTATGGACAGGGGACACCGGGGAGCTGTTTTTT. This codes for CASSLWTGDTGELFF.